These 10 T cell receptor beta chains were sequenced from one sample in a study of cytomegalovirus exposure and HLA in healthy donors. A multiplex PCR was run with 60 Vbeta primers and 13 Jbeta primers. Profiled with immunoSEQ multiplex PCR; TCRdb holds only in-frame clones, not every one. Recorded for this sample: some 180,000 clones. The sample consisted of PBMCs. The receptors here all came from a man aged 30-40 years in good health and CMV-seronegative.

The chain is built from TRBV5-4 and TRBJ1-2; D is undetermined. Trimming shortened V by 4 bases and J by 2 bases, and 9 bases separated the two germline ends. Germline assignment: CDR1 SGHNT and CDR2 YYREEE (reference sequence). This CDR3 has 13 amino acids. The CDR3 spells CASSPDKNYGYTF. The CDR3, as DNA: TGTGCCAGCAGCCCCGACAAGAACTATGGCTACACCTTC.

The chain has TRBV5-6 and TRBJ2-3; 7 nucleotides agree with TRBD1. Germline loops: CDR1 SGHDT, CDR2 YYEEEE. With V trimmed by 4 bases and J by 2 bases, 7 bases remained unmatched. This CDR3 contains 15 residues. CDR3 in DNA: TGTGCCAGCAGCAGCAGGGGACAGATCACAGATACGCAGTATTTT. Translating it yields CASSSRGQITDTQYF. Based on the CDR3 plus reference TRBV5-6 and TRBJ2-3, the full variable domain is DAGVTQSPTHLIKTRGQQVTLRCSPKSGHDTVSWYQQALGQGPQFIFQYYEEEERQRGNFPDRFSGHQFPNYSSELNVNALLLGDSALYLCASSSRGQITDTQYFGPGTRLTVL.

This chain uses TRBV7-9 with TRBJ1-5; no definite D call. The CDR3 is 12 residues long. V lost 2 bases to trimming and J lost 5 bases, with 4 bases between them. CDR1 and CDR2 from the germline V gene are SEHNR and FQNEAQ (reference sequence). CDR3 amino acids: CASSLRDQPQHF. CDR3 DNA: TGTGCCAGCAGCTTACGGGATCAGCCCCAGCATTTT.

V usage is TRBV5-1 and J usage is TRBJ2-7; perhaps TRBD2 as D (6 bases). V lost 4 bases and J lost 3, with 17 bases in between. The CDR3 runs to 15 residues. Germline V gene data show CDR1 as SGHRS and CDR2 as YFSETQ. The CDR3 DNA sequence: TGCGCCAGCAGCCCAGTAGGGACTGTGGGCTACGAGCAGTACTTC. Protein: CASSPVGTVGYEQYF.

The CDR3 here is CASSIQGQGQETQYF. Here the CDR3 DNA reads TGTGCCAGCAGCATTCAGGGACAGGGCCAAGAGACCCAGTACTTC. The V and J genes are TRBV7-6 and TRBJ2-5; 9 bases map to TRBD1. The CDR3 totals 15 residues. With 5 bases clipped from V and 1 base from J, the junction kept 5 bases outside the gene matches. Germline lookup yields CDR1 SGHVS and CDR2 FNYEAQ.

Turning to this clone: Other DNA sequences in this sample translate to the same CDR3. This chain links TRBV5-4 with TRBJ2-5, with 10 positions matching TRBD2. The ends lost 0 bases at V and 1 base at J; junction bases unmatched: 3. The germline V gene has CDR1 SGHNT and CDR2 YYREEE (reference sequence). The CDR3 consists of 16 residues. The DNA for the CDR3 is TGTGCCAGCAGCTTGGGTCTAGCGGGGGCCCAAGAGACCCAGTACTTC. Protein sequence: CASSLGLAGAQETQYF.

This chain connects TRBV14 to TRBJ2-1, with 8 bases aligning to TRBD2. The V segment lost 0 bases and the J segment 3 bases; nucleotides outside the gene matches: 7. Per the germline V gene, CDR1 is SGHDN and CDR2 is FVKESK. The CDR3 runs to 17 residues. The CDR3 bases are TGTGCCAGCAGCCAAGAGATAGCGGGGACCCTCTACAATGAGCAGTTCTTC. Its protein is CASSQEIAGTLYNEQFF. Full variable domain (missing parts from reference TRBV14 and TRBJ2-1): EAGVTQFPSHSVIEKGQTVTLRCDPISGHDNLYWYRRVMGKEIKFLLHFVKESKQDESGMPNNRFLAERTGGTYSTLKVQPAELEDSGVYFCASSQEIAGTLYNEQFFGPGTRLTVL.

The J gene is TRBJ1-5, the V gene TRBV6-1, with no clear D. Between the trimmed V and J ends, which lost 6 bases and 1 base, there was a span of 13 bases. The CDR3 extends over 15 amino acids. Germline-derived CDR1 and CDR2 are MNHNS and SASEGT. CDR3 coding DNA: TGTGCCAGCAGCGGAAAGGCCGGGAGCAATCAGCCCCAGCATTTT. Its protein is CASSGKAGSNQPQHF.

V is TRBV6-6 and J is TRBJ2-7; 9 bases line up with TRBD2. After removal of 6 bases from V and 3 bases from J, the junction contained 6 bases not matched to a gene. Per the germline V gene, CDR1 is MNHNY and CDR2 is SVGAGI (reference sequence). CDR3 size: 14 residues. In nucleotides, the CDR3 is TGTGCCAGCAGGCCAGGTAGCGGGAGCTACGAGCAGTACTTC. It yields the protein CASRPGSGSYEQYF.

This rearrangement joins TRBV20-1 to TRBJ2-5; no definite D call. The CDR3 spans 11 residues. Per germline, CDR1 DFQATT and CDR2 SNEGSKA (reference sequence). With 3 bases removed from V and 4 bases from J, the gap between germline ends came to 6 bases. Here the CDR3 DNA reads TGCAGTGCTAGTTTTAGAGAGACCCAGTACTTC. Amino acid sequence: CSASFRETQYF.